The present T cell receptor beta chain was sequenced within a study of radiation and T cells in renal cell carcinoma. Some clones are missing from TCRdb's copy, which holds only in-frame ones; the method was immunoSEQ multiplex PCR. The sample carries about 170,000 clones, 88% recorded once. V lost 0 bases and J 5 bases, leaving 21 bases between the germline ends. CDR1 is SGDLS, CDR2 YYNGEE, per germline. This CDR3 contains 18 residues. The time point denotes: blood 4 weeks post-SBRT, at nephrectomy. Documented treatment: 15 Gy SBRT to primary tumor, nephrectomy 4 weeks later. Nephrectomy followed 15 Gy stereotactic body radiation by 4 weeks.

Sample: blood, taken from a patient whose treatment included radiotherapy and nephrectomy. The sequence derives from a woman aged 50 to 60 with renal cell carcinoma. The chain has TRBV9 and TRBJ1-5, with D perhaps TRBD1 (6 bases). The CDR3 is CASSVAALRGAIDQPQHF. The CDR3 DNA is TGTGCCAGCAGCGTAGCGGCCCTACGGGGGGCGATTGATCAGCCCCAGCATTTT.